Below, one T cell receptor (beta chain) is given with its context. The CDR3 has 15 amino acids. In germline, CDR1 is GTSNPN, CDR2 SVGIG (reference sequence). Trimming took off 1 base at V and 0 bases at J, with 10 bases between the two ends. This sample's time point: pretreatment peripheral blood. Assay used: immunoSEQ multiplex PCR; TCRdb lists only in-frame clones, some missing. The sample records 95,000 or so clones, around nine tenths being singletons. The source of the sample is a study of PD-L1 blockade in urothelial cancer. Study information: Blood was tested 3 weeks (second dose) and 6 weeks into treatment.

This clonotype originated in a man aged 60 to 75 with urothelial cancer. The sample in question was PBMCs, obtained around atezolizumab (anti-PD-L1) treatment. The chain couples TRBV30 to TRBJ1-5; D unclear. The CDR3 region is CAWSGLDYSNQPQHF. The CDR3 DNA reads TGTGCCTGGAGTGGCTTGGACTATAGCAATCAGCCCCAGCATTTT.